This TCR beta chain was obtained from a study of radiation and T cells in renal cell carcinoma. Study-wide results and caveats: In blood, top tumor clones expanded by 2 weeks, shrinking by 4. Pretreatment tumor biopsies were lacking, so baseline clonotypes are unknown.

CDR1 and CDR2 from the germline V gene are SNHLY and FYNNEI. The CDR3 loop spans 12 amino acids. With 2 bases removed from V and 11 bases from J, the gap between germline ends came to 9 bases. This table comes from immunoSEQ multiplex PCR, and its TCRdb copy is limited to in-frame clones, with some not included. The table lists some 130,000 clones, approximately 75% of them singletons. Turning to this clone: Antigen: not known.

Time point here: blood 2 weeks post-SBRT. Treatment denoted: 15 Gy SBRT to primary tumor, nephrectomy 4 weeks later. After SBRT, blood was collected at 2 and 4 weeks, plus baseline. The tumor was a clear cell renal cell carcinoma. The TCR comes from a woman aged 60-75 years with renal cell carcinoma. The sequences come from blood, collected from a patient whose treatment included radiotherapy and nephrectomy. The chain joins TRBV2 to TRBJ1-4; TRBD1 might be the D (5 bases). The CDR3 loop reads CASSEQGWKLFF. DNA of the CDR3: TGTGCCAGCAGTGAACAGGGTTGGAAACTGTTTTTT. Variable domain in full (rest from reference TRBV2 and TRBJ1-4): EPEVTQTPSHQVTQMGQEVILRCVPISNHLYFYWYRQILGQKVEFLVSFYNNEISEKSEIFDDQFSVERPDGSNFTLKIRSTKLEDSAMYFCASSEQGWKLFFGSGTQLSVL.